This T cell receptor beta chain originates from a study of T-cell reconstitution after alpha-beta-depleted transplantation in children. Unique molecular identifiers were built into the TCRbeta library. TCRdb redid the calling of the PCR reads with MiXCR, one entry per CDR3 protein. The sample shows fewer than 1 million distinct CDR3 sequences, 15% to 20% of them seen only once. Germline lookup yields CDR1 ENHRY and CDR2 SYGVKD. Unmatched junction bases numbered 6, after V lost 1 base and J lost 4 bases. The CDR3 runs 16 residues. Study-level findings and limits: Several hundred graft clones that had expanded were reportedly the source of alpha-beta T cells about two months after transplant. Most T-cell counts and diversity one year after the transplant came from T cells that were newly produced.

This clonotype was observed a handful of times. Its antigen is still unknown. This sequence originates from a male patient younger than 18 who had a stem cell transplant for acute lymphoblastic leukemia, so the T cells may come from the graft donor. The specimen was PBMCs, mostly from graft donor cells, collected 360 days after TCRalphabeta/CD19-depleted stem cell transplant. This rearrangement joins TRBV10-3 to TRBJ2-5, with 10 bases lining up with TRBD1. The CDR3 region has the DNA TGTGCCATCAGTGAGTTCCCGGGGACAGGGGCAGAGACCCAGTACTTC. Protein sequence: CAISEFPGTGAETQYF.